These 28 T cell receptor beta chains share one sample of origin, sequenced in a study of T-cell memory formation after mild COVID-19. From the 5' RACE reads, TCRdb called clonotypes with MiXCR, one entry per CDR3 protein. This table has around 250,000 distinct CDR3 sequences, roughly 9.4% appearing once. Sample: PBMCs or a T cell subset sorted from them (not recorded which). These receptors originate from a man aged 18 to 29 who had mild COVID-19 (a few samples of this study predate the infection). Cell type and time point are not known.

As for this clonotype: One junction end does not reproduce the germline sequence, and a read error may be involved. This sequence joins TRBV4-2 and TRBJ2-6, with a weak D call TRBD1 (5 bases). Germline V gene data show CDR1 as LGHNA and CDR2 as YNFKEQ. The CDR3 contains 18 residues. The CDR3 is CASSQEIWASAGAKVLTF. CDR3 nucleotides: TGTGCCAGCAGCCAAGAGATTTGGGCCTCGGCTGGGGCCAAAGTCCTGACTTTC.

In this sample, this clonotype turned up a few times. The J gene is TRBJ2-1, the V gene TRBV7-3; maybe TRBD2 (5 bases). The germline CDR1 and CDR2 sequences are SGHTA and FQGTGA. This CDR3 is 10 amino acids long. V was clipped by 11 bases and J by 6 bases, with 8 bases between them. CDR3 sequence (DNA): TGTGCCCGCCGGGGCAATGAGCAGTTCTTC. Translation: CARRGNEQFF. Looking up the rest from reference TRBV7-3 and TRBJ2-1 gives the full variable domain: GAGVSQTPSNKVTEKGKYVELRCDPISGHTALYWYRQSLGQGPEFLIYFQGTGAADDSGLPNDRFFAVRPEGSVSTLKIQRTERGDSAVYLCARRGNEQFFGPGTRLTVL.

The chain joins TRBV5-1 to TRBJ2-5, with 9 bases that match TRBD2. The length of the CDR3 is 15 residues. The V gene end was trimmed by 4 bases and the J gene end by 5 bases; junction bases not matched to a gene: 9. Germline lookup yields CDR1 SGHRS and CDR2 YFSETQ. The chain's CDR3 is CASSGSLAGVETQYF. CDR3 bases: TGCGCCAGCAGCGGCTCTTTAGCGGGGGTGGAGACCCAGTACTTC.

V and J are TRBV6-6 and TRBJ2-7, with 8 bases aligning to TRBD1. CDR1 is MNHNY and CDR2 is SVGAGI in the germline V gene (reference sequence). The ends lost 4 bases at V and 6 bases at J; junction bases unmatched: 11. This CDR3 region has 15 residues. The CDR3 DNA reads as TGTGCCAGCAGTTCCGGACAGGGAGTCTTCGGCGAGCAGTACTTC. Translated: CASSSGQGVFGEQYF.

The CDR3 DNA reads TGCGCCAGCAGCTTAAACAGGGATTGGCAGTACTTC. Translated: CASSLNRDWQYF. The chain is built from TRBV5-1 and TRBJ2-7, with D possibly TRBD1 on 6 matching bases. Trimming left V 2 bases short and J 9 bases short, with 12 bases between. The CDR3 length is 12 residues. The germline V gene has CDR1 SGHRS and CDR2 YFSETQ.

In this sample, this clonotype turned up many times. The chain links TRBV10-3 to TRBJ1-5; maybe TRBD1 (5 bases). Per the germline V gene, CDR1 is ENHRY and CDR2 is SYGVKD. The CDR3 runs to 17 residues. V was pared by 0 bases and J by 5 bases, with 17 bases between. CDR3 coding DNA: TGTGCCATCAGTGAGTCCGAGGGGTCCCACTTCTATCAGCCCCAGCATTTT. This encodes CAISESEGSHFYQPQHF.

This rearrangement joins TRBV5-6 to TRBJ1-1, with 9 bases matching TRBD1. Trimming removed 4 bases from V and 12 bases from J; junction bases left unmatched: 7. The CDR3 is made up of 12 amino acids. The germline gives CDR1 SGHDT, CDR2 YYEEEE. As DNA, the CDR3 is TGTGCCAGCAGCCCGGGGACAGGGAAGACTTTCTTT. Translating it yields CASSPGTGKTFF.

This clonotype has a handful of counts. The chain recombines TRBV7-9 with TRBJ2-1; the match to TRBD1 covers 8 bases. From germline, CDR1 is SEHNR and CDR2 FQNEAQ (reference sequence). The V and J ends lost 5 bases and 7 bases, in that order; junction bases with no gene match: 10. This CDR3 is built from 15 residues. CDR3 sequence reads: CASSASRQGMNEQFF. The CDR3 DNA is TGTGCCAGCAGCGCAAGCCGACAGGGGATGAATGAGCAGTTCTTC.

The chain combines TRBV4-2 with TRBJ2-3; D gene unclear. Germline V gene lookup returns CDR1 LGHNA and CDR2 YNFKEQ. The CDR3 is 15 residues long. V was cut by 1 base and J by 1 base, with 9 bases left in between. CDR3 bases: TGTGCCAGCAGCCAAGGGACCACCGGCACAGATACGCAGTATTTT. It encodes CASSQGTTGTDTQYF.

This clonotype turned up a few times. For the CDR3, the DNA is TGTGCCACCAGTGGCAACACCGGGACAGGACAAGAGACCCAGTACTTC. Protein product: CATSGNTGTGQETQYF. The J gene is TRBJ2-5, the V gene TRBV24-1; TRBD1 matches at 8 bases. The CDR3 has 16 residues. The V segment lost 5 bases and the J segment 2 bases; nucleotides outside the gene matches: 9. From germline, CDR1 is KGHDR and CDR2 SFDVKD.

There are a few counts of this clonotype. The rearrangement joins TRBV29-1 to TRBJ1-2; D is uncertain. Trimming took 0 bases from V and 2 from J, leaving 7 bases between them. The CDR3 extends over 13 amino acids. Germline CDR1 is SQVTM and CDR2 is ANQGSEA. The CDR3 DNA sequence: TGCAGCGTTGAAGAACCGGCGAACTATGGCTACACCTTC. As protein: CSVEEPANYGYTF.

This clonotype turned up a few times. CDR3 in amino acids: CASSNRVTEAFF. DNA of the CDR3: TGTGCCAGCAGCAACAGGGTCACTGAAGCTTTCTTT. J is TRBJ1-1 and V is TRBV7-9; tentatively, D is TRBD1 (6 bases). V was shortened by 5 bases and J by 4 bases, with 8 bases between the two germline ends. CDR1 and CDR2 (germline): SEHNR, FQNEAQ (reference sequence). The CDR3 covers 12 residues.

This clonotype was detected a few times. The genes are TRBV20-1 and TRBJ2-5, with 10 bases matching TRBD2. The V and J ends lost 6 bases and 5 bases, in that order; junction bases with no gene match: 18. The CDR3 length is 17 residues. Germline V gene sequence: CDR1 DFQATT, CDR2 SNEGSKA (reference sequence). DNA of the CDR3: TGCAGTGCCAACCCCCCTAGCGGGGGCCCCCATAGGGAGACCCAGTACTTC. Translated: CSANPPSGGPHRETQYF.

The CDR3 sequence is CASSLPLAGSETQYF. The CDR3 DNA sequence: TGTGCCAGCAGCTTGCCGCTAGCGGGGTCAGAGACCCAGTACTTC. The rearrangement uses TRBV5-4 and TRBJ2-5, with TRBD2 matching over 9 bases. Trimming at V came to 1 base and at J to 4 bases, leaving 5 bases not matched to a gene. The CDR3 length is 15 residues. Germline V gene data show CDR1 as SGHNT and CDR2 as YYREEE (reference sequence).

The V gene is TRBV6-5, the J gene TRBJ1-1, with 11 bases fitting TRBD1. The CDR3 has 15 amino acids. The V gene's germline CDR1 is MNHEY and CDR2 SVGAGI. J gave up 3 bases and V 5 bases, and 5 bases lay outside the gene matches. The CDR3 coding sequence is TGTGCCAGCAGTGCACCGGGACAGGGGGACACTGAAGCTTTCTTT. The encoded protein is CASSAPGQGDTEAFF.

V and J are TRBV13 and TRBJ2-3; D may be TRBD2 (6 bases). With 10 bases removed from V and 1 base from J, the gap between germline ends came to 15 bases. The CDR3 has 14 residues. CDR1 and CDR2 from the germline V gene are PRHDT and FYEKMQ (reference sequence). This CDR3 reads CATNPGVGTDTQYF. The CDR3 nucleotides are TGTGCCACCAACCCGGGGGTTGGCACAGATACGCAGTATTTT.

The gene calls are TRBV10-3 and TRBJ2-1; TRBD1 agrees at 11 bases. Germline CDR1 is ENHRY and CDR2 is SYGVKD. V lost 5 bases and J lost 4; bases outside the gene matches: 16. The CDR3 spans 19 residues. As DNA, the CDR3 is TGTGCCATCAGTCCGGCGAGTAATTCCGGGACAGGGGGTTACAATGAGCAGTTCTTC. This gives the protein CAISPASNSGTGGYNEQFF.

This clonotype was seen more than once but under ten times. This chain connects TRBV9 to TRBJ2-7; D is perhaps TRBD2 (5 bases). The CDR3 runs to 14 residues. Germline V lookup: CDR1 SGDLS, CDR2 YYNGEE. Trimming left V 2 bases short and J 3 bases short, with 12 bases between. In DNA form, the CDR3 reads TGTGCCAGCAGCGTCCGGGGAGAAAACTACGAGCAGTACTTC. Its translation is CASSVRGENYEQYF.

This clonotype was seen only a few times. CDR3: CSVAPGETQYF. CDR3 in DNA: TGCAGCGTTGCCCCCGGTGAGACCCAGTACTTC. The genes are TRBV29-1 and TRBJ2-5; D is undetermined. The CDR3 loop spans 11 amino acids. The germline gives CDR1 SQVTM, CDR2 ANQGSEA. The V end lost 4 bases, the J end lost 5 bases, and 8 bases lay between the germline ends. The whole variable domain, remainder taken from reference TRBV29-1 and TRBJ2-5, is SAVISQKPSRDICQRGTSLTIQCQVDSQVTMMFWYRQQPGQSLTLIATANQGSEATYESGFVIDKFPISRPNLTFSTLTVSNMSPEDSSIYLCSVAPGETQYFGPGTRLLVL.

CDR3 protein: CASSVALTLGGPDTQYF. DNA for the CDR3: TGTGCCAGCAGCGTAGCTCTGACTCTAGGGGGCCCAGATACGCAGTATTTT. V gene TRBV9 combines with J gene TRBJ2-3, with 7 bases that match TRBD1. V was clipped by 0 bases and J by 4 bases; unmatched bases: 11. This CDR3 contains 17 residues. In germline, CDR1 is SGDLS, CDR2 YYNGEE. Combining the CDR3 with reference TRBV9 and TRBJ2-3 gives the whole variable domain DSGVTQTPKHLITATGQRVTLRCSPRSGDLSVYWYQQSLDQGLQFLIQYYNGEERAKGNILERFSAQQFPDLHSELNLSSLELGDSALYFCASSVALTLGGPDTQYFGPGTRLTVL.

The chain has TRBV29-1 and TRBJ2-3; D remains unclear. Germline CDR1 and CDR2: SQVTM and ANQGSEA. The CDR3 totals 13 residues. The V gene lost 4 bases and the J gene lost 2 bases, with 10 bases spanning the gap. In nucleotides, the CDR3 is TGCAGCGTTGTCACGGGTTCCACAGATACGCAGTATTTT. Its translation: CSVVTGSTDTQYF.

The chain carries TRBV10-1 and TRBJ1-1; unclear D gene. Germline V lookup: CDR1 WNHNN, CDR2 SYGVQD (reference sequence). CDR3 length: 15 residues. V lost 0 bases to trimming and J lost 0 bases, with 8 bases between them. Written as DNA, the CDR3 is TGCGCCAGCAGTGAGTCGGCAGCCATGAACACTGAAGCTTTCTTT. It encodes CASSESAAMNTEAFF.

CDR3 DNA: TGTGCCACCCCGAAGGACAGGGACTCCTACGAGAAGTACGTC. As protein: CATPKDRDSYEKYV. V is TRBV19 and J is TRBJ2-7, with 8 bases aligning to TRBD1. Germline CDR1 and CDR2: LNHDA and SQIVND (reference sequence). The CDR3 runs to 14 residues.

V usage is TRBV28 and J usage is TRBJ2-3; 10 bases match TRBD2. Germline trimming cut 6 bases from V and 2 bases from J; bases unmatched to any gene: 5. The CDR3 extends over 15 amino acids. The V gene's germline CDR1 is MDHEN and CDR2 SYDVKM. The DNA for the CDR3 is TGTGCCAGCAGCCACAGCGGGGGGGCCACAGATACGCAGTATTTT. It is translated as CASSHSGGATDTQYF.

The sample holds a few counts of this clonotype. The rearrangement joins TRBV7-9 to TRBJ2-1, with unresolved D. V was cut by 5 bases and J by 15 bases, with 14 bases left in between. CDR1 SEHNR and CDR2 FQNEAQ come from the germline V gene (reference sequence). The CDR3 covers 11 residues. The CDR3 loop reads CASSQARPGFF. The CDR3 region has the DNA TGTGCCAGCAGCCAAGCTCGACCGGGGTTCTTC.

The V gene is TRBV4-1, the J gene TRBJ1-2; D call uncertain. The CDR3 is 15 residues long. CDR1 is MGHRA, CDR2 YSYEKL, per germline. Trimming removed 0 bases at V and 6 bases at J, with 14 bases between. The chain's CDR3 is CASSQEPAQRNGYTF. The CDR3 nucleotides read TGCGCCAGCAGCCAAGAACCGGCCCAGCGGAATGGCTACACCTTC.

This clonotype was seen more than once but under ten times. The CDR3: CSAHDSGGADTQYF. For the CDR3, the DNA is TGCAGTGCGCACGATAGCGGGGGGGCCGATACGCAGTATTTT. V and J are TRBV20-1 and TRBJ2-3, with TRBD2 matching over 11 bases. The CDR3 sequence is 14 residues long. The V gene end was trimmed by 6 bases and the J gene end by 6 bases; junction bases not matched to a gene: 8. Germline CDR1 reads DFQATT; CDR2 reads SNEGSKA (reference sequence).

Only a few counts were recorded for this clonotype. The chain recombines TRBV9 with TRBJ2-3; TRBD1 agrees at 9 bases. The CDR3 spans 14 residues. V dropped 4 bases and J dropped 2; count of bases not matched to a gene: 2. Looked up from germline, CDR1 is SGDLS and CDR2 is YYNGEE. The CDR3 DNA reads TGTGCCAGCAGCCGGACAGGGGCCACAGATACGCAGTATTTT. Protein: CASSRTGATDTQYF.